This is a list of T cell receptor beta chains from one sample in a study of blood T cell repertoires in COVID-19. Method: immunoSEQ multiplex PCR; TCRdb's copy keeps in-frame clones and lacks some. The sample comprises about 300,000 clones, about nine tenths of which are singletons, and 1.5% to 2% rests with the top ten. Specimen: PBMCs or T cells enriched from blood (not recorded which). All receptors derive from a woman aged 40 to 49 who had recovered from COVID-19. Both conserved end residues are part of each CDR3. The order of the fields is clone size, D gene, J gene, V gene, CDR3 protein, CDR3 DNA. A D gene is named only where the DNA matches it firmly. Size tells how often a clone was seen (once, few, many) or the class of an expanded clone, and some rows leave it out.

. | . | TRBJ1-4 | TRBV20-1 | CSAPFNEKLFF | TGCAGTGCCCCTTTTAATGAAAAACTGTTTTTT
. | . | TRBJ1-1 | TRBV5-1 | CASSSGTATEAFF | TGCGCCAGCAGCTCCGGAACAGCCACTGAAGCTTTCTTT
. | TRBD2 | TRBJ2-3 | TRBV5-1 | CASSSGLAGPDTQYF | TGCGCCAGCAGCTCCGGACTAGCGGGACCAGATACGCAGTATTTT
. | . | TRBJ1-2 | TRBV6-2/TRBV6-3 | CASSPRSGLDYGYTF | TGTGCCAGCAGTCCACGAAGTGGGCTTGACTATGGCTACACCTTC
once | . | TRBJ2-3 | TRBV10-3 | CAISEGQTSLDTQYF | TGTGCCATCAGTGAAGGACAGACAAGTCTAGATACGCAGTATTTT
. | . | TRBJ1-3 | TRBV19 | CASSTGLDTIYF | TGTGCCAGTAGTACAGGGTTGGACACCATATATTTT
once | TRBD1 | TRBJ2-7 | TRBV12-5 | CASGLVSGTGFYEQYF | TGTGCTAGTGGTTTGGTAAGCGGGACAGGGTTTTACGAGCAGTACTTC
. | . | TRBJ2-4 | TRBV28 | CASLPPSRFAQYF | TGTGCCAGCCTTCCTCCTAGCCGCTTTGCCCAGTACTTC
. | . | TRBJ1-2 | TRBV4-1 | CASSQRQGYGYTF | TGCGCCAGCAGCCAACGGCAGGGGTATGGCTACACCTTC
. | TRBD1 | TRBJ1-1 | TRBV11-2 | CASSLRGGITEAFF | TGTGCCAGCAGCCTTCGAGGGGGCATCACTGAAGCTTTCTTT
. | TRBD2 | TRBJ2-7 | TRBV3-1/TRBV3-2 | CASSQGTRLAGYEQYF | TGTGCCAGCAGCCAAGGGACTAGACTAGCCGGATACGAGCAGTACTTC
. | . | TRBJ1-2 | TRBV9 | CASSIGTRDNLGANYGYTF | TGTGCCAGCAGCATCGGAACCCGGGACAACCTCGGGGCTAACTATGGCTACACCTTC
. | . | TRBJ1-1 | TRBV5-1 | CASSLARENTEAFF | TGCGCCAGCAGCTTGGCGCGGGAGAACACTGAAGCTTTCTTT
. | . | TRBJ1-2 | TRBV5-1 | CASSSDGYYGYTF | TGCGCCAGCAGCAGCGACGGGTATTATGGCTACACCTTC
. | . | TRBJ2-7 | TRBV7-2 | CASSPRDLLPEQYF | TGTGCCAGCAGCCCCCGGGACTTGCTCCCCGAGCAGTACTTC
. | TRBD1 | TRBJ1-1 | TRBV11-2 | CASSFQGGGTEAFF | TGTGCCAGCAGCTTCCAGGGGGGTGGAACTGAAGCTTTCTTT
. | TRBD1 | TRBJ2-2 | TRBV5-1 | CASSNRDSGGRSEELFF | TGCGCCAGCAGCAACCGGGACTCAGGGGGCCGTAGCGAGGAGCTGTTTTTT
. | TRBD1 | TRBJ1-2 | TRBV19 | CASSIASGTGLGYTF | TGTGCCAGTAGTATAGCCTCGGGGACAGGGCTCGGCTACACCTTC
. | . | TRBJ2-7 | TRBV30 | CAWSRQLAYEQYF | TGTGCCTGGAGTAGACAGCTTGCCTACGAGCAGTACTTC
. | . | TRBJ2-5 | TRBV7-9 | CASSYGQHDQETQYF | TGTGCCAGCAGCTACGGACAGCACGACCAAGAGACCCAGTACTTC
. | . | TRBJ2-7 | TRBV10-1 | CASSSGAPWYEQYF | TGCGCCAGCAGTTCAGGGGCGCCTTGGTACGAGCAGTACTTC
. | TRBD1 | TRBJ2-7 | TRBV7-2 | CASSLVGTGAYEQYF | TGTGCCAGCAGCTTAGTGGGGACAGGAGCCTACGAGCAGTACTTC
. | TRBD1 | TRBJ2-6 | TRBV5-5 | CASSLGTASGANVLTF | TGTGCCAGCAGCTTAGGGACAGCTTCTGGGGCCAACGTCCTGACTTTC
. | TRBD1 | TRBJ1-2 | TRBV7-9 | CASSSGQGKVGGYTF | TGTGCCAGCAGCTCAGGACAGGGGAAGGTAGGAGGCTACACCTTC
. | . | TRBJ1-2 | TRBV11-1 | CASSFFQGGGYTF | TGTGCCAGCAGCTTTTTTCAGGGCGGTGGCTACACCTTC
. | TRBD2 | TRBJ2-7 | TRBV6-1 | CASSEMLAGTHEQYF | TGTGCCAGCAGTGAAATGCTAGCGGGGACTCACGAGCAGTACTTC
. | . | TRBJ2-2 | TRBV14 | CASSQGTLRMQTGGELFF | TGTGCCAGCAGCCAAGGAACCCTGCGGATGCAAACGGGCGGGGAGCTGTTTTTT
. | . | TRBJ1-1 | TRBV10-3 | CAISTGLTSNTEAFF | TGTGCCATCAGCACCGGACTGACTTCGAACACTGAAGCTTTCTTT
. | TRBD1 | TRBJ2-6 | TRBV18 | CASSRQGSGANVLTF | TGTGCCAGCTCCCGACAGGGCTCTGGGGCCAACGTCCTGACTTTC
few | . | TRBJ1-3 | TRBV12-3/TRBV12-4 | CASSFSNTIYF | TGTGCCAGCAGTTTTAGCAACACCATATATTTT
. | . | TRBJ1-1 | TRBV5-4 | CASSPLNRRTEAFF | TGTGCCAGCAGCCCCCTTAATAGGAGGACTGAAGCTTTCTTT
. | TRBD1 | TRBJ1-5 | TRBV19 | CASSMQGGQPQHF | TGTGCCAGTAGTATGCAGGGGGGTCAGCCCCAGCATTTT
. | TRBD2 | TRBJ2-5 | TRBV2 | CASSGLAGIQETQYF | TGTGCCAGCAGTGGGCTAGCGGGGATACAAGAGACCCAGTACTTC
. | TRBD2 | TRBJ2-3 | TRBV9 | CASSVALAGAGDTQYF | TGTGCCAGCAGCGTAGCTCTAGCGGGGGCTGGAGATACGCAGTATTTT
. | . | TRBJ1-2 | TRBV11-2 | CASSLGRGGDYGYTF | TGTGCCAGCAGCTTAGGCAGGGGTGGGGACTATGGCTACACCTTC
. | TRBD2 | TRBJ2-5 | TRBV6-2/TRBV6-3 | CASSKPGLAKETQYF | TGTGCCAGCAGCAAACCGGGACTAGCAAAGGAGACCCAGTACTTC
. | . | TRBJ1-2 | TRBV19 | CASKPRDTINYGYTF | TGTGCCAGTAAACCGCGGGATACAATTAACTATGGCTACACCTTC
. | TRBD1 | TRBJ1-2 | TRBV5-1 | CASSLGGTGNGYTF | TGCGCCAGCAGCTTGGGCGGGACAGGGAATGGCTACACCTTC
. | . | TRBJ2-7 | TRBV29-1 | CSVGQAYEQYF | TGCAGCGTTGGGCAAGCCTACGAGCAGTACTTC
few | TRBD1 | TRBJ1-3 | TRBV19 | CASRDRGQGNTIYF | TGTGCCAGTAGGGACAGGGGGCAAGGAAACACCATATATTTT